A single sample gave rise to the 25 T cell receptor beta chains below, sequenced in a study of blood T cell repertoires in COVID-19 (dated by TCRdb to about 2020). Receptors were amplified or captured by the immunoSEQ multiplex PCR assay. This immuneACCESS table, as held by TCRdb, lists in-frame sequences with V and J called but not all clones. Of the missing ones, under half trace to an unresolved V gene in checked studies; the others have no known cause. Counted in this sample were 180,000 or so clones; roughly nine tenths of them appeared once. The ten largest account for 10% to 11% of the sample. The specimen was peripheral blood. All receptors derive from a woman aged 55-69 years with COVID-19, enrolled during active disease.

This clone was detected a few times. The chain couples TRBV4-3 to TRBJ1-2, with unresolved D. Germline V lookup: CDR1 LGHNA, CDR2 YSLEER. The ends were cut back, 2 bases at V and 0 bases at J, with 13 bases in the middle. This CDR3 is built from 16 residues. CDR3 region: CASSQSSTVTNYGYTF. CDR3 nucleotides: TGCGCCAGCAGCCAATCTAGTACGGTGACTAACTATGGCTACACCTTC.

The rearrangement uses TRBV7-3 and TRBJ1-4; D is perhaps TRBD1 (5 bases). CDR1 SGHTA and CDR2 FQGTGA come from the germline V gene. Trimming stripped 1 base from V and 3 bases from J, with 9 bases between. The CDR3 loop spans 15 amino acids. The CDR3 spells CASSLRGVPNEKLFF. The CDR3 DNA is TGTGCCAGCAGCTTAAGGGGGGTTCCTAATGAAAAACTGTTTTTT.

The table lists this clone with a count of one. Other DNA sequences within the sample encode an identical CDR3. V is TRBV6-1 and J is TRBJ1-3, with D uncertain. The ends were cut back, 1 base at V and 2 bases at J, with 6 bases in the middle. Germline values: CDR1 MNHNS, CDR2 SASEGT. The CDR3 extends over 14 amino acids. The CDR3 loop is CASSEGEAGNTIYF. Written as DNA, the CDR3 is TGTGCCAGCAGTGAAGGCGAAGCTGGAAACACCATATATTTT.

J is TRBJ2-1 and V is TRBV5-8, with D perhaps matching TRBD2 (7 bases). V lost 4 bases to trimming and J lost 7 bases, with 18 bases between them. The CDR3 totals 15 residues. Germline V CDR1 and CDR2: SGHTS, YDEGEE. Written as DNA, the CDR3 is TGTGCCAGCAGCCCCAGGGGCGGGAGAGGGAATGAGCAGTTCTTC. As protein: CASSPRGGRGNEQFF. Complete variable domain (other parts from reference TRBV5-8 and TRBJ2-1): EAGVTQSPTHLIKTRGQQATLRCSPISGHTSVYWYQQALGLGLQFLLWYDEGEERNRGNFPPRFSGRQFPNYSSELNVNALELEDSALYLCASSPRGGRGNEQFFGPGTRLTVL.

V gene TRBV4-2 combines with J gene TRBJ2-2; maybe TRBD2 (6 bases). The CDR3 has 16 residues. From germline, CDR1 is LGHNA and CDR2 YNFKEQ. V lost 4 bases to trimming and J lost 4 bases, with 16 bases between them. This CDR3 reads CASSLPGAGGTGELFF. The CDR3 nucleotides read TGTGCCAGCAGCCTCCCCGGAGCGGGTGGCACCGGGGAGCTGTTTTTT.

The chain employs TRBV9 and TRBJ1-1, with 8 nucleotides matching TRBD1. The CDR3 consists of 15 residues. CDR1 is SGDLS and CDR2 is YYNGEE in the germline V gene. V shed 1 base and J 8 bases; nucleotides not matched to a gene: 10. The CDR3 region has the DNA TGTGCCAGCAGCGTAATATCCGGGACAGGATCCGAAGCTTTCTTT. Its protein product is CASSVISGTGSEAFF. Based on the CDR3 plus reference TRBV9 and TRBJ1-1, the full variable domain is DSGVTQTPKHLITATGQRVTLRCSPRSGDLSVYWYQQSLDQGLQFLIQYYNGEERAKGNILERFSAQQFPDLHSELNLSSLELGDSALYFCASSVISGTGSEAFFGQGTRLTVV.

The rearrangement uses TRBV28 and TRBJ2-1; perhaps TRBD2 as D (6 bases). This CDR3 region has 15 residues. Germline V gene lookup returns CDR1 MDHEN and CDR2 SYDVKM. The V end lost 5 bases, the J end lost 5 bases, and 16 bases lay between the germline ends. CDR3 sequence (DNA): TGTGCCAGCAGTAATTACGGGACTCGACACAATGAGCAGTTCTTC. Translated: CASSNYGTRHNEQFF.

This chain connects TRBV18 to TRBJ2-1, with 8 bases lining up with TRBD2. V gave up 6 bases and J gave up 8 bases; unmatched junction bases: 9. The CDR3 totals 14 residues. Germline CDR1 KGHSH, CDR2 LQKENI. CDR3 loop: CASSLGTRGYEQFF. CDR3 bases: TGTGCCAGCTCTCTCGGGACTAGAGGCTATGAGCAGTTCTTC.

V gene TRBV7-2 combines with J gene TRBJ2-7; TRBD2 is a possible D gene (6 bases). Trimming removed 2 bases from V and 4 bases from J, with 24 bases in between. The CDR3 is made up of 18 amino acids. The germline V gene encodes CDR1 SGHTA and CDR2 FQGNSA. In nucleotides, the CDR3 is TGTGCCAGCAGCTTACGAAGGGTGGGAGGCCGAGCGCCTTACGAGCAGTACTTC. This codes for CASSLRRVGGRAPYEQYF. The full variable domain, in which reference TRBV7-2 and TRBJ2-7 provide the parts outside the CDR3, is GAGVSQSPSNKVTEKGKDVELRCDPISGHTALYWYRQSLGQGLEFLIYFQGNSAPDKSGLPSDRFSAERTGGSVSTLTIQRTQQEDSAVYLCASSLRRVGGRAPYEQYFGPGTRLTVT.

This clone came up once. This sequence joins TRBV4-3 and TRBJ2-7, with 8 bases lining up with TRBD2. Trimming took 2 bases from V and 6 from J; bases not matched to a gene: 9. This CDR3 comprises 15 residues. Germline values: CDR1 LGHNA, CDR2 YSLEER. The chain's CDR3 is CASSQSGLGFLEQYF. Here the CDR3 DNA reads TGCGCCAGCAGCCAATCGGGACTAGGGTTTCTCGAGCAGTACTTC.

The chain employs TRBV19 and TRBJ2-1; TRBD2 agrees at 8 bases. The CDR3 has 17 residues. The V gene's germline CDR1 is LNHDA and CDR2 SQIVND (reference sequence). Losses at the gene ends were 5 bases for V and 4 bases for J; bases not matched to a gene: 13. The CDR3 DNA sequence: TGTGCCAGTAGTCCCCGAGGGCTAGCGGGCCGATACAATGAGCAGTTCTTC. It codes for CASSPRGLAGRYNEQFF.

This clone has a handful of counts. The rearrangement uses TRBV10-1 and TRBJ2-7, with D possibly matching TRBD2 (6 bases). V was clipped by 8 bases and J by 6 bases, with 14 bases between them. There are 12 residues in the CDR3. Germline CDR1 is WNHNN and CDR2 is SYGVQD (reference sequence). CDR3 DNA: TGCGCCAGCTCCCCCTCGGGGGTCGAGCAGTACTTC. Amino acid sequence: CASSPSGVEQYF.

This chain connects TRBV6-5 to TRBJ2-7, with 13 bases identical to TRBD2. The V gene's germline CDR1 is MNHEY and CDR2 SVGAGI. The length of the CDR3 is 16 residues. Unmatched junction bases numbered 6, after V lost 4 bases and J lost 3 bases. The CDR3 reads CASSLGLAGSGYEQYF. The CDR3 DNA reads as TGTGCCAGCAGTTTGGGACTAGCGGGATCCGGCTACGAGCAGTACTTC.

The chain joins TRBV9 to TRBJ1-2, with D perhaps TRBD1 (6 bases). The CDR3 is 13 residues long. CDR1 and CDR2 from the germline V gene are SGDLS and YYNGEE. V was shortened by 0 bases and J by 4 bases, with 7 bases between the two germline ends. DNA for the CDR3: TGTGCCAGCAGCGTAGCCAGGGGCTATGGCTACACCTTC. This encodes CASSVARGYGYTF.

The V gene is TRBV6-2 or TRBV6-3, the J gene TRBJ2-7, with 7 bases fitting TRBD2. This CDR3 comprises 13 residues. Unmatched junction bases numbered 2, after V lost 6 bases and J lost 0 bases. Germline CDR1 reads MNHEY; CDR2 reads SVGEGT. The CDR3 nucleotides read TGTGCCAGCAGCCGGGGGGACTCCTACGAGCAGTACTTC. Its translation is CASSRGDSYEQYF.

V usage is TRBV2 and J usage is TRBJ2-7; D unclear. Trimming removed 3 bases from V and 2 bases from J, with 8 bases in between. Per the germline V gene, CDR1 is SNHLY and CDR2 is FYNNEI. The CDR3 is 13 residues long. CDR3 sequence reads: CASSDLRTYEQYF. In nucleotides, the CDR3 is TGTGCCAGCAGTGATCTCAGAACCTACGAGCAGTACTTC.

The V call is TRBV5-1, the J call TRBJ1-2, with D possibly matching TRBD1 (6 bases). Trimming shortened V by 4 bases and J by 5 bases, and 12 bases separated the two germline ends. Germline CDR1 and CDR2: SGHRS and YFSETQ. The CDR3 is made up of 13 amino acids. The CDR3 DNA is TGCGCCAGCAGCCCGGGGACACAATATGGCTACACCTTC. It translates to CASSPGTQYGYTF. The entire variable domain, with the rest obtained from reference TRBV5-1 and TRBJ1-2, is as follows: KAGVTQTPRYLIKTRGQQVTLSCSPISGHRSVSWYQQTPGQGLQFLFEYFSETQRNKGNFPGRFSGRQFSNSRSEMNVSTLELGDSALYLCASSPGTQYGYTFGSGTRLTVV.

This chain links TRBV27 with TRBJ1-4, with unresolved D. The CDR3 contains 13 residues. Germline CDR1 MNHEY, CDR2 SMNVEV (reference sequence). Trimming took off 6 bases at V and 3 bases at J, with 8 bases between the two ends. The CDR3 spells CASRQQPNEKLFF. CDR3 nucleotides: TGTGCCAGCAGACAGCAGCCTAATGAAAAACTGTTTTTT.

The gene calls are TRBV3-1 (or the pseudogene TRBV3-2) and TRBJ2-1; the match to TRBD2 covers 7 bases. This CDR3 has 14 amino acids. CDR1 and CDR2 (germline): LGHDT, YNNKEL (reference sequence). V lost 4 bases and J lost 5; bases outside the gene matches: 5. The CDR3 sequence is CASSPGTMDNEQFF. CDR3 DNA: TGTGCCAGCAGCCCAGGGACTATGGACAATGAGCAGTTCTTC.

V usage is TRBV5-4 and J usage is TRBJ2-7; 15 bases line up with TRBD2. From germline, CDR1 is SGHNT and CDR2 YYREEE (reference sequence). This CDR3 contains 18 residues. Germline trimming cut 4 bases from V and 4 bases from J; bases unmatched to any gene: 12. This chain's CDR3 is CASSGTGTSGRSGYEQYF. CDR3 DNA: TGTGCCAGCAGCGGGACCGGGACTAGCGGGAGGAGTGGTTACGAGCAGTACTTC.

This clone occurred a few times. V gene TRBV18 combines with J gene TRBJ1-5; weak D call: TRBD1 (6 bases). V was shortened by 4 bases and J by 13 bases, with 14 bases between the two germline ends. Germline CDR1 is KGHSH and CDR2 is LQKENI. The CDR3 has 12 amino acids. The CDR3 here is CASSLSGALQHF. The CDR3 DNA reads TGTGCCAGCTCACTCTCAGGGGCGTTGCAGCATTTT.

V and J are TRBV4-3 and TRBJ2-3; 15 bases match TRBD2. With 4 bases clipped from V and 4 bases from J, the junction kept 15 bases outside the gene matches. Per germline, CDR1 LGHNA and CDR2 YSLEER. CDR3 length: 20 residues. The CDR3 bases are TGCGCCAGCAGCCCTCTTGTACCCGGGACTAGCGGGAGGTTCGCAGATACGCAGTATTTT. Amino acid sequence: CASSPLVPGTSGRFADTQYF.

The V and J genes are TRBV11-2 and TRBJ1-1, with a weak D call TRBD1 (5 bases). Germline assignment: CDR1 SGHAT and CDR2 FQNNGV. The length of the CDR3 is 13 residues. V lost 7 bases and J 2 bases, leaving 11 bases between the germline ends. CDR3 in DNA: TGTGCCAGCACCTCAGGGTTCAACACTGAAGCTTTCTTT. It is translated as CASTSGFNTEAFF.

V is TRBV6-5 and J is TRBJ1-5, with D tentatively TRBD1 (6 bases). Trimming removed 10 bases at V and 5 bases at J, with 21 bases between. This CDR3 region has 15 residues. Germline V gene lookup returns CDR1 MNHEY and CDR2 SVGAGI. The CDR3 DNA follows: TGTGCCACCAGAGCAGGGGCGTTAGTGCATCAGCCCCAGCATTTT. Its protein is CATRAGALVHQPQHF.

V is TRBV30 and J is TRBJ2-3; 7 nucleotides agree with TRBD2. This CDR3 is built from 14 residues. Germline V lookup: CDR1 GTSNPN, CDR2 SVGIG (reference sequence). Germline trimming cut 5 bases from V and 4 bases from J; bases unmatched to any gene: 9. The CDR3 coding sequence is TGTGCCTGGGGGCTCCGGGGGGTGGCAGATACGCAGTATTTT. Protein sequence: CAWGLRGVADTQYF.